The T cell receptor (beta chain) described here comes from a study of shared clonotypes between healthy human individuals. For the study at large: Each donor's CD4 naive and CD4 memory cells filled three plates apiece, CD8 naive two, and CD8 memory one. Study-level findings and limits: Larger estimated richness was generally recorded for naive subsets relative to memory subsets.

Clones were read by immunoSEQ multiplex PCR, and TCRdb kept only the in-frame ones, dropping some. This sample yields about 2.1 million clones, of which 85% to 95% are seen a single time; under 2% belongs to the top ten. CDR3 length: 14 residues. Germline CDR1 and CDR2: MNHEY and SMNVEV (reference sequence). The germline V and J ends were trimmed by 7 bases and 7 bases, with 19 bases remaining between them. Concerning this clone itself: Its matching antigen is unknown.

The naive CD8 population came from CD45RO-negative cells selected for CCR7, without terminally differentiated effector memory CD45RA+ cells. This TCR was recovered from a man between 18 and 35 years old in good health. Some clones in this sample may be carry-over from other donors' samples. The genes are TRBV27 and TRBJ1-2; D not certain. Material: naive CD8+ T cells from PBMCs. The CDR3 reads CASTQIGSAVGYTF. The DNA for the CDR3 is TGTGCCAGCACCCAAATAGGCAGTGCTGTTGGCTACACCTTC.